Following are 28 T cell receptor beta chains from one sample sequenced in a study of blood T cells in healthy people across ages. A second PCR, run for roughly 7 to 11 cycles, used a sample-barcoded 5' primer plus a J-beta primer mix. TCRdb re-called the 5' RACE reads with MiXCR, one entry per CDR3 protein. The table includes approximately 1.5 million distinct CDR3 sequences, around 40% detected once. The material sequenced was blood. These receptors were collected from a woman under 30 in good health.

The chain couples TRBV29-1 to TRBJ2-4; 10 nucleotides align to TRBD1. Germline V gene lookup returns CDR1 SQVTM and CDR2 ANQGSEA. With 4 bases clipped from V and 2 bases from J, the junction kept 2 bases outside the gene matches. This CDR3 is built from 14 residues. CDR3 DNA sequence: TGCAGCGTTGGGGACAGGGGTTCCAAAAACATTCAGTACTTC. Its protein product is CSVGDRGSKNIQYF.

This clonotype turned up a few times. This sequence joins TRBV9 and TRBJ2-1; D ambiguous. The ends were cut back, 0 bases at V and 0 bases at J, with 7 bases in the middle. Germline values: CDR1 SGDLS, CDR2 YYNGEE. CDR3 length equals 15 residues. The CDR3: CASSVGSFSYNEQFF. CDR3 coding DNA: TGTGCCAGCAGCGTAGGTAGTTTCTCCTACAATGAGCAGTTCTTC. The complete variable domain, with remaining parts taken from reference TRBV9 and TRBJ2-1, reads DSGVTQTPKHLITATGQRVTLRCSPRSGDLSVYWYQQSLDQGLQFLIQYYNGEERAKGNILERFSAQQFPDLHSELNLSSLELGDSALYFCASSVGSFSYNEQFFGPGTRLTVL.

The V call is TRBV30, the J call TRBJ1-1; D gene uncertain. This CDR3 region has 10 residues. The germline V gene has CDR1 GTSNPN and CDR2 SVGIG (reference sequence). V was shortened by 5 bases and J by 10 bases, with 11 bases between the two germline ends. In DNA, the CDR3 is TGTGCCTGGGGGATGAATAGAGCTTTCTTT. Encoded protein: CAWGMNRAFF.

The chain has TRBV12-3 or TRBV12-4 and TRBJ1-1; D is ambiguous. V was shortened by 7 bases and J by 0 bases, with 12 bases between the two germline ends. The CDR3 is 14 residues long. The CDR3 coding sequence is TGTGCCAGCACCTTGGTGGGGTTGAACACTGAAGCTTTCTTT. As protein: CASTLVGLNTEAFF.

The chain employs TRBV20-1 and TRBJ1-6; a weak D match, TRBD1 (5 bases). Germline values: CDR1 DFQATT, CDR2 SNEGSKA (reference sequence). This CDR3 spans 15 amino acids. Between the trimmed V and J ends, which lost 5 bases and 2 bases, there was a span of 13 bases. The CDR3 DNA reads TGCAGTGCTGGGGGTGGGCACACCTATAATTCACCCCTCCACTTT. This translates into CSAGGGHTYNSPLHF.

This clonotype has more than one count but fewer than ten. The rearrangement links TRBV27 to TRBJ1-1, with D unclear. The V gene lost 3 bases and the J gene lost 0 bases, with 8 bases spanning the gap. The germline V gene has CDR1 MNHEY and CDR2 SMNVEV (reference sequence). CDR3 length: 14 residues. The DNA of the CDR3 is TGTGCCAGCAGTTTTTCGAACATGAACACTGAAGCTTTCTTT. Encoded protein: CASSFSNMNTEAFF.

This chain's CDR3 is CASRRLGGPTDTQYF. CDR3 nucleotides: TGTGCCAGTCGACGCCTGGGGGGGCCCACAGATACGCAGTATTTT. J is TRBJ2-3 and V is TRBV6-5; tentatively, D is TRBD2 (7 bases). The CDR3 is 15 residues long. Trimming stripped 9 bases from V and 2 bases from J, with 18 bases between. Looked up from germline, CDR1 is MNHEY and CDR2 is SVGAGI.

This clonotype has only a few counts. This chain links TRBV12-3 or TRBV12-4 with TRBJ2-3, with 8 bases aligning to TRBD1. This CDR3 contains 16 residues. The junction had 10 bases not matched to a gene; V was cut back by 4 bases and J by 4 bases. The DNA of the CDR3 is TGTGCCAGCAGTTCTCTGACAGGGGATTTTGCAGATACGCAGTATTTT. It codes for CASSSLTGDFADTQYF.

The table lists this clonotype with a few counts. CDR3 sequence: CATSGRTSTDTQYF. In DNA, the CDR3 is TGTGCCACCAGTGGGAGAACGAGCACAGATACGCAGTATTTT. V and J are TRBV24-1 and TRBJ2-3; D gene ambiguous. The CDR3 is made up of 14 amino acids. V shed 5 bases and J shed 0 bases, with 8 bases lying between them. Germline V gene data show CDR1 as KGHDR and CDR2 as SFDVKD.

There are a few counts of this clonotype. V and J are TRBV20-1 and TRBJ1-3, with no clear D. V was trimmed by 2 bases and J by 3 bases, leaving 8 bases between them. The CDR3 covers 13 residues. Germline V CDR1 and CDR2: DFQATT, SNEGSKA (reference sequence). CDR3 coding DNA: TGCAGTGCTAGATACGGACTTGGAAACACCATATATTTT. Translating it yields CSARYGLGNTIYF.

The chain combines TRBV6-1 with TRBJ1-1; no reliable D call. Germline CDR1 MNHNS, CDR2 SASEGT. The CDR3 runs to 13 residues. Trimming left V 7 bases short and J 2 bases short, with 11 bases between. The chain's CDR3 is CASKTSKNTEAFF. The CDR3, as DNA: TGTGCCAGCAAGACAAGCAAAAACACTGAAGCTTTCTTT.

V is TRBV3-1 and J is TRBJ2-1; D is possibly TRBD2 (7 bases). In germline, CDR1 is LGHDT, CDR2 YNNKEL (reference sequence). V was cut by 2 bases and J by 10 bases, with 12 bases left in between. CDR3 length equals 13 residues. CDR3 DNA: TGTGCCAGCAGCCAATACAAGGGGGGGGAGCAGTTCTTC. Its protein is CASSQYKGGEQFF.

J is TRBJ2-7 and V is TRBV6-5; 7 positions match TRBD1. Looked up from germline, CDR1 is MNHEY and CDR2 is SVGAGI. The CDR3 length is 15 residues. V lost 6 bases and J lost 4; bases outside the gene matches: 12. CDR3 coding DNA: TGTGCCAGCAGACTCCACAGGGGTCCTCAGTACGAGCAGTACTTC. Translation gives CASRLHRGPQYEQYF.

This chain links TRBV14 with TRBJ2-6; tentative D call: TRBD2 (5 bases). CDR1 SGHDN and CDR2 FVKESK come from the germline V gene. Trimming took off 11 bases at V and 2 bases at J, with 16 bases between the two ends. The length of the CDR3 is 15 residues. CDR3: CASSIRGTGANVLTF. As DNA, the CDR3 is TGTGCCTCCTCGATTCGGGGAACTGGGGCCAACGTCCTGACTTTC.

On this clonotype itself: At one end the junction does not follow the germline gene, possibly because of a read error. The chain employs TRBV7-9 and TRBJ2-7; TRBD2 might be the D (6 bases). This CDR3 comprises 14 residues. Germline CDR1 and CDR2: SEHNR and FQNEAQ (reference sequence). In DNA, the CDR3 is TGTGCCAGCAGCTTAACGGGGGATCGCTACGAGCGGTACTTC. Its protein is CASSLTGDRYERYF.

The genes are TRBV3-1 and TRBJ1-1, with 9 bases that match TRBD1. The CDR3 has 13 amino acids. The germline gives CDR1 LGHDT, CDR2 YNNKEL (reference sequence). V lost 3 bases to trimming and J lost 7 bases; unmatched junction nucleotides: 3. The CDR3 spells CASSQRQGGEAFF. DNA of the CDR3: TGTGCCAGCAGCCAGCGACAGGGGGGTGAAGCTTTCTTT.

The chain recombines TRBV20-1 with TRBJ2-7; 11 bases map to TRBD2. CDR1 and CDR2 from the germline V gene are DFQATT and SNEGSKA (reference sequence). The CDR3 runs to 15 residues. After removal of 6 bases from V and 3 bases from J, the junction contained 10 bases not matched to a gene. The CDR3 sequence is CSAFLAGGRRYEQYF. CDR3 nucleotides: TGCAGTGCCTTCCTAGCGGGAGGCCGTCGCTACGAGCAGTACTTC.

This clonotype was recorded only once. An end of the junction does not agree with germline; a read error may underlie this. The chain is built from TRBV11-3 and TRBJ2-3; 7 bases are shared with TRBD1. Germline loops: CDR1 SGHNT, CDR2 YENEEA. The CDR3 runs 14 residues. Here the CDR3 DNA reads TGTGCCAGCAGCGACAGGGAAGGGACAGATGCGCAGTATTTT. This gives the protein CASSDREGTDAQYF.

CDR3 DNA: TGTGCCAGCACCCCCGGGACAAGGGATTCACCCCTCCACTTT. As protein: CASTPGTRDSPLHF. The gene calls are TRBV16 and TRBJ1-6, with D maybe TRBD1 (6 bases). V was trimmed by 7 bases and J by 8 bases, leaving 15 bases between them. The CDR3 extends over 14 amino acids. Germline V gene lookup returns CDR1 KGHSY and CDR2 FQNENV.

The rearrangement links TRBV7-2 to TRBJ2-1, with 14 bases that match TRBD2. CDR3 size: 15 residues. J was trimmed by 8 bases and V by 5 bases; bases with no gene match: 5. Per the germline V gene, CDR1 is SGHTA and CDR2 is FQGNSA. CDR3 residues: CASSGGLAGVYEQFF. DNA of the CDR3: TGTGCCAGCAGCGGGGGACTAGCGGGAGTTTATGAGCAGTTCTTC.

The chain has TRBV24-1 and TRBJ2-3; TRBD1 matches 9 bases. The ends lost 7 bases at V and 4 bases at J; junction bases unmatched: 5. CDR3 length equals 14 residues. Germline CDR1 is KGHDR and CDR2 is SFDVKD. The CDR3 sequence is CATSGTGRPDTQYF. CDR3 bases: TGTGCCACCAGCGGGACAGGGCGTCCAGATACGCAGTATTTT.

The V and J genes are TRBV7-6 and TRBJ1-1; TRBD1 matches 10 bases. This CDR3 region has 13 residues. V shed 5 bases, J shed 10 bases, and the junction held 7 bases outside the gene matches. CDR1 SGHVS and CDR2 FNYEAQ come from the germline V gene. CDR3 in amino acids: CASSLGQGVGAFF. As DNA, the CDR3 is TGTGCCAGCAGCCTCGGACAGGGGGTGGGAGCTTTCTTT. Variable domain in full (rest from reference TRBV7-6 and TRBJ1-1): GAGVSQSPRYKVTKRGQDVALRCDPISGHVSLYWYRQALGQGPEFLTYFNYEAQQDKSGLPNDRFSAERPEGSISTLTIQRTEQRDSAMYRCASSLGQGVGAFFGQGTRLTVV.

This clonotype has only a few counts. The V call is TRBV6-2 or TRBV6-3, the J call TRBJ2-1; D could derive from TRBD1 or TRBD2 (5 bases each). Germline values: CDR1 MNHEY, CDR2 SVGEGT. This CDR3 is 15 amino acids long. V shed 0 bases and J shed 10 bases, with 16 bases lying between them. This CDR3 reads CASSYSGNIGDEQFF. The DNA of the CDR3 is TGTGCCAGCAGTTACTCCGGCAATATTGGGGACGAGCAGTTCTTC.

This clonotype was seen more than once but under ten times. The V and J genes are TRBV27 and TRBJ2-3, with 8 bases aligning to TRBD2. With 8 bases clipped from V and 1 base from J, the junction kept 5 bases outside the gene matches. The length of the CDR3 is 14 residues. Germline CDR1 reads MNHEY; CDR2 reads SMNVEV (reference sequence). CDR3 coding DNA: TGTGCCAGCTCACTAGCGGCGCGCACAGATACGCAGTATTTT. Protein sequence: CASSLAARTDTQYF.

This clonotype showed up just a few times. The chain carries TRBV12-3 or TRBV12-4 and TRBJ2-1; a weak D match, TRBD1 (5 bases). The V and J ends lost 5 bases and 9 bases respectively, with 14 bases between them. CDR3 length equals 13 residues. The CDR3 sequence: CASSIQESSEQFF. CDR3 sequence (DNA): TGTGCCAGCAGTATACAGGAATCCAGTGAGCAGTTCTTC.

The V and J genes are TRBV7-2 and TRBJ2-2, with a weak D call TRBD1 (5 bases). CDR1 and CDR2 (germline): SGHTA, FQGNSA. V gave up 4 bases and J gave up 7 bases, with 10 bases separating them. The CDR3 runs 13 residues. The CDR3 region has the DNA TGTGCCAGCAGCTCCAGGGCGGACGGGGAGCTGTTTTTT. It specifies CASSSRADGELFF.

This clonotype was seen a handful of times. The genes are TRBV4-1 and TRBJ2-5; TRBD1 agrees at 7 bases. The J call may be wrong; the DNA end is better matched by TRBJ2-7. CDR3 length: 14 amino acids. Germline V gene lookup returns CDR1 MGHRA and CDR2 YSYEKL. The CDR3 is CASSPKTGIYEQYF. The CDR3 DNA is TGCGCCAGCAGCCCAAAGACAGGGATCTACGAGCAGTACTTC.

This clonotype was recorded a few times. The rearrangement links TRBV12-3 or TRBV12-4 to TRBJ1-4; TRBD1 agrees at 7 bases. The CDR3 is 14 amino acids. With V trimmed by 4 bases and J by 2 bases, 1 base remained unmatched. The CDR3 DNA reads as TGTGCCAGCAGTTCCAGGGGGACTAATGAAAAACTGTTTTTT. Protein product: CASSSRGTNEKLFF.